This section outlines one T cell receptor (beta chain) sequence together with its context. Its antigen is as yet unknown. The data stem from a study of metastatic and nonmetastatic thyroid tumors. Patients underwent thyroid surgery, and none had received any treatment before it. Findings of the study overall: Benign nodules were reported to have significantly lower TCR beta diversity than malignant thyroid tumors, in blood and tumor.

MiXCR reprocessed the PCR reads for TCRdb. The repertoire has fewer than 45,000 clones, roughly 20% of them found once; the top ten carry around 15%. The CDR3 extends over 16 amino acids. The ends were cut back, 5 bases at V and 2 bases at J, with 15 bases in the middle. Germline V gene data show CDR1 as SGHAT and CDR2 as FQNNGV. This clonotype was sampled from a female donor with papillary thyroid cancer or a benign thyroid nodule (not recorded which). Some clones in this sample may be carry-over from other donors' samples. This rearrangement joins TRBV11-2 to TRBJ2-2, with unresolved D. Specimen: blood. In DNA, the CDR3 is TGTGCCAGCAGCCCACTCCAGGCTAGAAACACCGGGGAGCTGTTTTTT. It specifies CASSPLQARNTGELFF.